What follows describes a single T cell receptor beta chain. Its recognized antigen is unknown. One base away there is no much larger clone; base qualities are not given. The germline V and J ends show losses of 3 bases and 7 bases respectively, and no gene match explains 6 bases of the junction. For CDR1 and CDR2, the germline V gene (reference sequence) lists MNHEY and SMNVEV. There are 13 amino acids in the CDR3, from cysteine to phenylalanine inclusive. The retained sequence is limited to the CDR3, 39 bases, with the frame set at the first base. The protocol used for the library was the immunoSEQ multiplex PCR assay. A mixture of 60 forward primers for TCR Vbeta segments and 13 reverse primers for TCR Jbeta segments was used in the multiplex PCR. The CDR3 region of rearranged TCR beta genes was amplified from genomic DNA with a multiplex PCR assay. The Illumina HiSeq System was used to sequence the amplified TCR beta libraries as 87-base-pair reads. As for how the authors treated the data: Across the 700 or so repertoires, a later analysis counted roughly 84 million unique TCR beta chains, approximately 10 million of which were shared by at least two donors. A nearest-neighbor algorithm error-corrected the raw reads and collapsed the reads into unique sequences, merging closely related sequences to remove PCR and sequencing errors. Alignment of CDR3 sequences to IMGT reference sequences was used to assign V, D and J gene segments. For a sequence to be retained, a match of at least six nucleotides to both a V gene segment and a J gene segment was required. A rearrangement was called productive if the CDR3 had no stop codons and remained in frame with V and J, and every other rearrangement was called non-productive. CDR3 was defined according to IMGT convention as the region running from the second conserved V-encoded cysteine to the conserved J-encoded phenylalanine. Sequences without an unambiguous match to a single V gene segment were excluded from the earlier analysis of 450 to 750 of the donors. In an earlier analysis of a few hundred of the donors, a V segment was called functional when productive rearrangements were above 56.7%, and segregating when the standard deviation between donors exceeded 5%. A statistical classification framework was built to diagnose cytomegalovirus status from the catalog of TCR beta chain sequences. A later analysis assigned V and J genes by comparing TCR nucleotide sequences with IMGT/GENE-DB human TR gene sequences. In a later analysis, CDR3 sequences and most-parsimonious VDJ recombination scenarios were assigned using the TCRdist pipeline. In a later analysis, each TCR beta chain was defined by its CDR3 amino acid sequence together with its V-gene family, and reads without a unique V-gene family were excluded. As a way to deal with suspected cross-contamination and a sequencing artifact, a later analysis dropped more than 500 nucleotide sequences that were highly shared and had low generation probability. A later analysis calculated a clonal expansion index for each public chain from normalized within-repertoire ranks of inferred template counts. Generation probabilities in a later analysis came from a VDJ recombination model fitted to out-of-frame rearrangements, and those results were checked against IGoR. In a later analysis, hypergeometric tests were used to score TCR-TCR, TCR-HLA and TCR-CMV co-occurrence, with a repertoire-size bias correction applied to TCR pairs. A later analysis estimated false discovery rates by permuting HLA or CMV assignments 20 times. In a later analysis, co-occurring TCRs were grouped using DBSCAN, with TCRdist sequence similarity added in when clustering inside HLA-allele-positive subsets. For co-occurrence clustering, repertoires with fewer than 30,000 or more than 120,000 public chains were excluded, along with about five repertoires with anomalous nucleotide sharing. In TCRdb, the immuneACCESS table is reduced to in-frame sequences with V and J assigned. These tables do not hold every clone; where another copy was compared, an unresolved V gene accounts for under half, and the others remain unexplained. The V and J calls and clone size are taken from that table; D and trimming were inferred from the DNA. Across this sample there are 150,000 to 200,000 clones, with roughly 84% seen only once. The ten largest clones capture 0.26% of the sample.

The cohort comprised some 700 healthy bone marrow donors. At the time of sampling, all cohort members were nominally healthy, though unrecorded immune exposures were likely present. The donor was CMV seronegative and was included in the group of about 350 seronegative cohort members. Each donor provided a peripheral blood sample, and peripheral blood mononuclear cells were used for TCR beta sequencing. The Qiagen DNeasy Blood Extraction Kit was used to extract genomic DNA from the blood cell samples. The data originate from a study of cytomegalovirus exposure and HLA in healthy donors (TCRdb year 2017). A note on the overall study: According to an earlier analysis of several hundred of the donors, about 179 million T cells yielded 120 million or so unique TCR beta sequences and about 300 Gb of sequence data. Every repertoire in the discovery cohort had been generated on one and the same sequencing platform. Class I and class II HLA loci were covered by the typing at four-digit resolution. Alongside the repertoire data, information on donor age, sex, ethnicity and CMV serostatus was compiled. In addition to the first cohort of 666 subjects, a separate validation cohort of around 110 different subjects was used. An early release that covered several hundred HLA-typed donors contained about 290 gigabases of sequencing data and roughly 84 million unique TCR sequences. The study combined high-throughput TCR immunosequencing, statistical association of individual TCRs with disease status, and machine learning to predict cytomegalovirus infection status. Genome-wide SNP genotypes for about 60% of the roughly 670 donors were used in a later genetic analysis, which treated that subset as a discovery cohort. Four to six DR-DQ haplotypes were handled as single units for association and clustering because linkage in the cohort was strong. An earlier analysis of 587 of the donors used high-throughput TCR beta sequencing to judge whether each TCR beta V gene segment behaved as functional or pseudogenic. Among 300 to 450 genotyped donors of the cohort, an average of around 240,000 unique TCR beta nucleotide sequences were sequenced per donor, roughly 20% of them non-productive. Of the roughly 410 genotyped donors, 70% to 90% were placed in the genetic ancestry cluster associated with self-reported Caucasian donors. In a later analysis, previously published TCR beta repertoires from 666 donors were re-analyzed and high-resolution HLA genotyping was added so that TCR occurrence patterns could be studied. Using immunosequencing, the study profiled T cell repertoires from about 610 subjects and related those repertoires to cytomegalovirus serostatus. The number of typed donors differed by locus: roughly 629-640 for A, B, C, DRB1 and DQB1; 522 for DQA1; 600 to 610 for DPA1; and about 470 for DPB1. The aim of the study was to test whether cataloging public T cell receptors could identify signatures of past pathogen exposure. In the later analysis, no new phenotypic data were used to find candidate immune exposures; instead, reliance was placed on TCR beta sequences and their occurrence across donors.

What the authors observed across the whole study: The 87-base-pair reads could not distinguish some IMGT-functional V segments, including TRBV6-2 and TRBV6-3, so those segments were excluded. HLA typing was unavailable for some donors at each locus, so association tests used only the typed subset. The study listed 150 to 200 TCR beta chains as associated with cytomegalovirus. The classifier was reported to diagnose cytomegalovirus status with high specificity and sensitivity in both the original and validation cohorts. The authors suggested that the approach could potentially be extended to other disease states and immunological phenotypes. Only TCR beta chains were sequenced in this cohort, and the absence of alpha or paired-chain data limited detectable features. Most TCR sequences were observed very rarely across donors, whereas some public TCRs were present in many individuals. An earlier analysis of 587 of the donors showed that most TCR beta V segments appeared in productive rearrangements either about 87% or about 30% of the time, which broadly matched IMGT annotations. When HLA alleles, especially DR and DQ, strongly co-occurred, attributing TCR associations to individual alleles was difficult. The presence/absence analyses assumed that sequencing depth was roughly uniform across donors, and that assumption may not be true. Immune exposure information for the cohort was limited to CMV serostatus. A later analysis associated 15,000 to 20,000 TCR beta sequences with specific HLA alleles at a false discovery rate of 0.05. The earlier analysis of fewer than 750 of the donors excluded approximately 17 rarely observed V segments, including chromosome 9 orphons, because counts were too low. An association between a missense DCLRE1C variant and V-gene and J-gene trimming of TCR beta chains was found in a later genetic analysis and replicated in an independent cohort. According to a later analysis, most CMV-associated TCR beta chains appeared to be HLA-restricted, and the HLA associations seemed to be driven largely by CMV exposure. Several of the top co-occurrence clusters appeared to be linked to parvovirus B19, influenza, CMV and Epstein-Barr virus, according to a later analysis. The sequencing pipeline was judged likely to have produced a cluster of highly shared sequence variants as a technical artifact. Compared with the approximately 720-donor mean, donors in an Asian-associated ancestry cluster had fewer N-insertions in productive TCRs, according to a later genetic analysis. A few of the identified cytomegalovirus-associated TCR beta chains were confirmed in vitro to be specific for cytomegalovirus antigens. Linkage disequilibrium might explain the correlated functional status among segregating V segments, but an unknown experimental factor could not be excluded. A later analysis found that HLA-associated TCR beta chains were more clonally expanded and had lower generation probabilities than equally common non-associated chains. In a later analysis, TCR association rates were found to vary across HLA loci, with the most associated TCRs seen for DRB1 alleles and the fewest for HLA-C alleles. A further reported finding was that TCR beta sequences accurately predicted the HLA-A and HLA-B alleles for most subjects in the first cohort.

The V gene is TRBV27 and the J gene is TRBJ2-7, with 7 central nucleotides matching TRBD1. The clonotype originates from a boy between 10 and 17 years old in good health and CMV-seronegative. Specimen: PBMCs. The CDR3 reads as follows: CASSLGDRHEQYF. The base sequence is TGTGCCAGCAGTTTGGGGGACAGACATGAGCAGTACTTC.